The clone carrying this T cell receptor beta chain was observed at least ten times. TCR beta CDR3 region amplification was performed from RNA transcripts. A first-round RT-PCR of the TCR CDR3 used the HTBI primer set. TCRdb processed the multiplex PCR reads anew with MiXCR; each CDR3 protein has one entry. This sample has 660,000 or so distinct CDR3 sequences, with roughly 20% found just once. This CDR3 region has 14 residues. The J segment lost 5 bases and the V segment lost 6 bases, leaving 6 bases of the junction unmatched. Germline CDR1 LGHDT, CDR2 YNNKEL (reference sequence). The study based diagnoses on clinical symptoms, serum thyroxine and TRAb, thyroid ultrasound and orbital computed tomography. This sample was included in a study of T cells in Graves' hyperthyroidism and ophthalmopathy.

J is TRBJ2-5 and V is TRBV3-1; TRBD2 matches 10 bases. The clonotype comes from a young man with Graves' ophthalmopathy. Sequencing was carried out using blood. The CDR3 here is CASSSSGSGETQYF. CDR3 bases: TGTGCCAGCAGTTCTAGCGGGAGCGGTGAGACCCAGTACTTC.